This TCR beta chain was captured by sequencing in a study of tumor-infiltrating lymphocytes in primary liver carcinoma. CDR3 length equals 14 residues. Using a constant-region primer together with ProtoScript II reverse transcriptase, TCR beta cDNA was made from around 500 ng of total RNA. Employing slightly modified ARM-PCR, three nested multiplex PCR rounds were run, and these gave rise to the TCR beta libraries. Researchers ran the first two PCR rounds for roughly 10 cycles each with TRBV1-TRBV30 forward primers and a C-beta reverse primer. MiXCR was run by TCRdb on the multiplex PCR reads, yielding one entry per CDR3 protein. The sample gives around 78,000 distinct CDR3 sequences, 65% to 75% of which show up once; roughly an eighth is in the top ten. A note on this clonotype: A read error may account for a junction end that differs from germline.

Investigators took RNA and DNA out together from roughly 21-30 mg of unsorted bulk tissue. This chain joins TRBV12-3 or TRBV12-4 and TRBJ2-7; 7 bases are shared with TRBD2. Sequencing used liver tumor tissue from sampling region 4. The subset was: tumor region T4, right-lateral pole. This receptor was identified in an older woman with primary liver carcinoma and hepatitis B virus infection. DNA for the CDR3: TGTTCCAGCAGTCCCGGACTAGTAGGATACGAGCAGCACTTC. Its translation is CSSSPGLVGYEQHF.